This record looks at one T cell receptor (beta chain) sequence and its context. As originally analysed: Amplified reference gene primers provided the basis for estimating nucleated cell counts. Here immunoSEQ multiplex PCR was the method, and the copy in TCRdb shows in-frame clones only, minus some. V and J calls and clone size come straight from that table; D and trimming were deduced from the DNA. There are 350,000 to 400,000 clones in the sample; 90% occur only once, and about 6.8% lies in the top ten. This entry belongs to a study of blood T cell repertoires in COVID-19. As for the study in general: COVID-19 samples from acute and convalescent phases originated in the United States, Italy and Spain. The cDNA or gDNA used as material had been derived from T cells, B-cell-depleted T cells, or PBMCs.

J lost 2 bases, V lost 4 bases, and 12 bases had no gene match. The CDR3 length is 16 residues. The germline CDR1 and CDR2 sequences are SGHDT and YYEEEE. J is TRBJ2-7 and V is TRBV5-6, with 7 bases that match TRBD1. The sequence was obtained from a man between 18 and 29 years old with active or convalescent COVID-19. Sequencing was done on a sample of peripheral blood. The CDR3 here is CASSQLVGQVTYEQYF. The CDR3 nucleotides are TGTGCCAGCAGCCAGTTGGTCGGACAGGTTACCTACGAGCAGTACTTC.